This paragraph reports one TCR beta chain. V was trimmed by 5 bases and J by 3 bases, leaving 14 bases between them. The CDR3 covers 14 residues. The germline V gene has CDR1 SGHKS and CDR2 YYEKEE (reference sequence). TCRdb re-called the RT-PCR reads with MiXCR, one entry per CDR3 protein. The table lists 80,000 to 90,000 distinct CDR3 sequences, around 48% of them singletons. This record comes from a study of patients and donors after allogeneic stem cell transplantation. The source is a human donor who was either an allogeneic HSCT recipient or a stem cell or donor lymphocyte infusion donor (not recorded which). It is not recorded whose cells these are; they may come from a transplant donor. This chain joins TRBV5-5 and TRBJ1-1; D perhaps matches TRBD1 (6 bases). Sequencing was performed on blood, either unsorted or a sorted T cell fraction (not recorded which). CDR3 sequence: CASRLDYRDTEAFF. Written as DNA, the CDR3 is TGTGCCAGCAGACTCGACTACAGGGACACTGAAGCTTTCTTT.